This T cell receptor beta chain was captured by sequencing in a study of CD8+ T cells in alopecia areata. Study-level results: Higher clonality than in normal scalp was seen in lesional scalp, especially alopecia totalis/universalis. Scalp samples also yield sequences of resident alphabeta T cells from normal skin.

Sequencing used cDNA as its template, made by extracting RNA and reverse transcribing it. Profiling relied on immunoSEQ multiplex PCR, and the TCRdb table lists in-frame clones only, not all of them. The sample contains approximately 89,000 clones, 51% of which appear only once. Per germline, CDR1 MNHEY and CDR2 SMNVEV (reference sequence). V lost 6 bases and J lost 8, with 16 bases in between. CDR3 length: 14 residues. Of note for this clone: As yet, its antigen is unknown.

The study team obtained lesional scalp punch biopsies and peripheral blood from alopecia areata patients. The chain couples TRBV27 to TRBJ1-4; possibly TRBD1 for D (6 bases). The receptor comes from a human donor with alopecia areata. Sequenced sample: NKG2D-high CD8+ T cells sorted from blood. CDR3 DNA: TGTGCCAGCAGCAAACAGGGTCTCAGCGAAAAACTGTTTTTT. Its translation is CASSKQGLSEKLFF.